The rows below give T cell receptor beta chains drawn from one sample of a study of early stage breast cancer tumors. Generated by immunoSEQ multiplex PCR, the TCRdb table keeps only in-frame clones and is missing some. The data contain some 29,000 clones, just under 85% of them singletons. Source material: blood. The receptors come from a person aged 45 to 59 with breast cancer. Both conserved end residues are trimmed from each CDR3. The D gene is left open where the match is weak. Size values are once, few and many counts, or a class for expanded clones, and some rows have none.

cdr3_aa: ASSQDRGDRVYAGYT
clone_size: NA
d_call: TRBD1
v_call: TRBV4-1
j_call: TRBJ1-2

cdr3_aa: ASSIGGNEKLF
clone_size: NA
d_call: NA
v_call: TRBV19
j_call: TRBJ1-4

cdr3_aa: ASSQDGSRRGSNEKLF
clone_size: NA
d_call: TRBD1
v_call: TRBV4-1
j_call: TRBJ1-4

cdr3_aa: ASSPSRDQPQH
clone_size: NA
d_call: NA
v_call: TRBV7-2
j_call: TRBJ1-5

cdr3_aa: ASGGDRGNYGYT
clone_size: NA
d_call: TRBD1
v_call: TRBV5-4
j_call: TRBJ1-2

cdr3_aa: AWSTVLYEQY
clone_size: few
d_call: NA
v_call: TRBV30
j_call: TRBJ2-7

cdr3_aa: ASSSDREWANTEAF
clone_size: NA
d_call: TRBD1
v_call: TRBV28
j_call: TRBJ1-1

cdr3_aa: ASSQWDSPPLGTQY
clone_size: NA
d_call: TRBD1
v_call: TRBV14
j_call: TRBJ2-3

cdr3_aa: ASSLGDRKYEQY
clone_size: NA
d_call: NA
v_call: TRBV7-9
j_call: TRBJ2-7

cdr3_aa: ASSDRGGEKLF
clone_size: NA
d_call: NA
v_call: TRBV6-1
j_call: TRBJ1-4

cdr3_aa: ASSLGVGANYEQY
clone_size: NA
d_call: NA
v_call: TRBV5-6
j_call: TRBJ2-7

cdr3_aa: AWSFTSGTGSGNTIY
clone_size: NA
d_call: TRBD1
v_call: TRBV30
j_call: TRBJ1-3

cdr3_aa: ASGKGLGETQY
clone_size: NA
d_call: TRBD2
v_call: TRBV2
j_call: TRBJ2-5

cdr3_aa: ASSEQGRANYGYT
clone_size: NA
d_call: NA
v_call: TRBV6-1
j_call: TRBJ1-2

cdr3_aa: ASSLMTSGLYNEQF
clone_size: NA
d_call: TRBD2
v_call: TRBV5-6
j_call: TRBJ2-1

cdr3_aa: ASSLLRHGAEAF
clone_size: NA
d_call: NA
v_call: TRBV5-1
j_call: TRBJ1-1

cdr3_aa: ASSRVGSGKHTGSYGYT
clone_size: NA
d_call: NA
v_call: TRBV4-1
j_call: TRBJ1-2

cdr3_aa: AADRDGSNQPQH
clone_size: NA
d_call: TRBD1
v_call: TRBV19
j_call: TRBJ1-5

cdr3_aa: ASSLERQTEQY
clone_size: NA
d_call: NA
v_call: TRBV7-2
j_call: TRBJ2-7

cdr3_aa: ASSLAENTEAF
clone_size: NA
d_call: NA
v_call: TRBV4-1
j_call: TRBJ1-1

cdr3_aa: ASSEDRGTYSGANVLT
clone_size: NA
d_call: NA
v_call: TRBV6-1
j_call: TRBJ2-6

cdr3_aa: AWNLESGRTMRAGELF
clone_size: NA
d_call: TRBD2
v_call: TRBV30
j_call: TRBJ2-2

cdr3_aa: ASSSRQGVGYEQY
clone_size: NA
d_call: TRBD1
v_call: TRBV11-2
j_call: TRBJ2-7

cdr3_aa: ASSLSGQGVSDTQY
clone_size: NA
d_call: TRBD1
v_call: TRBV5-6
j_call: TRBJ2-3

cdr3_aa: ASSGWGAAKNIQY
clone_size: NA
d_call: NA
v_call: TRBV9
j_call: TRBJ2-4

cdr3_aa: ASSLVRMETQY
clone_size: NA
d_call: NA
v_call: TRBV5-6
j_call: TRBJ2-5

cdr3_aa: ASSDRGRTYYEQY
clone_size: NA
d_call: NA
v_call: TRBV5-1
j_call: TRBJ2-7

cdr3_aa: ASSFSPAYEQY
clone_size: NA
d_call: NA
v_call: TRBV6-6
j_call: TRBJ2-7

cdr3_aa: ASKDTYYEQY
clone_size: NA
d_call: NA
v_call: TRBV25-1
j_call: TRBJ2-7

cdr3_aa: ASSDVTGGANFQPQH
clone_size: once
d_call: TRBD1
v_call: TRBV2
j_call: TRBJ1-5

cdr3_aa: ASRPGGAGLQY
clone_size: NA
d_call: TRBD2
v_call: TRBV10-2
j_call: TRBJ2-4